This TCR beta chain was sequenced during a study of T cell responses to AZD1222 COVID-19 vaccine. Study outcomes and limitations: At study baseline, merely five or six AZD1222 recipients were seropositive. After two AZD1222 doses, spike-specific TCR breadth and depth rose versus day 0.

In this sample, this clone turned up once. Its antigen is still unknown. An end of the junction differs from the germline gene, which may be a read error. The germline V gene encodes CDR1 SGHAT and CDR2 FQNNGV. The CDR3 consists of 12 residues. Repertoires were generated with immunoSEQ multiplex PCR, while TCRdb's copy carries only in-frame clones and drops some. The sample consists of approximately 100,000 clones, more than 90% of them appearing once. The material sequenced was peripheral blood, taken on day 0 of AZD1222 vaccination. This TCR was recovered from an adult in good health. The J gene is TRBJ1-5, the V gene TRBV11-2; D is unclear. In DNA, the CDR3 is TGTGCCGGCAGCCGAGCAAATCAGCCCCAGCATTTT. This codes for CAGSRANQPQHF.